This T cell receptor beta chain was recorded in a study of shared clonotypes between healthy human individuals. Study conclusions and caveats: The low donor count limited represented genetic and exposure-history diversity.

Each PCR replicate from the sorted subsets contained around 0.2 ug DNA, which is some 30,000 T cell genomes. Only in-frame clones appear in the TCRdb table, and some are missing; sequencing was by immunoSEQ multiplex PCR. This table holds hundreds of thousands of clones, 90% to 97% found once. CD45RO-negative, CCR7-selected cells formed the naive CD8 fraction, which excluded terminally differentiated effector memory CD45RA+ cells. Germline lookup yields CDR1 SGHNT and CDR2 YYREEE (reference sequence). The CDR3 loop spans 14 amino acids. Trimming stripped 0 bases from V and 4 bases from J, with 10 bases between. To note about this clone: No antigen is known for it.

V usage is TRBV5-4 and J usage is TRBJ1-1; TRBD1 might be the D (5 bases). This TCR came from a woman in her thirties in good health. Sequenced sample: naive CD8+ T cells sorted from blood. CDR3 DNA sequence: TGTGCCAGCAGCTTGGTTCAGAGGGGCACTGAAGCTTTCTTT. Translating it yields CASSLVQRGTEAFF.